This T cell receptor beta chain stems from a study of CD8+ T cells in alopecia areata. Across the study: The drug, tofacitinib, lasted 6 to 18 months, followed by 6 months off drug.

Overall study results and limits: In scalp, tofacitinib significantly decreased clonality and expanded CD8+ clones among the top 100. Lesional scalp exceeded normal scalp in clonality, especially in alopecia totalis/universalis.

Treatment meaning: oral pan-JAK inhibitor, 5-10 mg twice daily. cDNA prepared by RNA extraction and subsequent reverse transcription served as the template for sequencing. Only in-frame clones appear in the TCRdb table, and some are missing; sequencing was by immunoSEQ multiplex PCR. The top ten hold 5.7% of the sample, which has approximately 120,000 clones, around 60% seen once. The CDR3 sequence is 14 residues long. V gave up 5 bases and J gave up 7 bases, with 16 bases separating them. Germline V gene sequence: CDR1 MNHEY, CDR2 SMNVEV (reference sequence). As for this clone: Antigen: not known.

The material sequenced was CD4+ T cells sorted from blood, taken at week 4, from a patient treated with tofacitinib. V gene TRBV27 combines with J gene TRBJ2-3; D gene ambiguous. The receptor comes from a human donor with alopecia areata. The chain's CDR3 is CASSPSRARNTQYF. CDR3 DNA sequence: TGTGCCAGCAGTCCCAGTAGGGCCCGGAATACGCAGTATTTT.